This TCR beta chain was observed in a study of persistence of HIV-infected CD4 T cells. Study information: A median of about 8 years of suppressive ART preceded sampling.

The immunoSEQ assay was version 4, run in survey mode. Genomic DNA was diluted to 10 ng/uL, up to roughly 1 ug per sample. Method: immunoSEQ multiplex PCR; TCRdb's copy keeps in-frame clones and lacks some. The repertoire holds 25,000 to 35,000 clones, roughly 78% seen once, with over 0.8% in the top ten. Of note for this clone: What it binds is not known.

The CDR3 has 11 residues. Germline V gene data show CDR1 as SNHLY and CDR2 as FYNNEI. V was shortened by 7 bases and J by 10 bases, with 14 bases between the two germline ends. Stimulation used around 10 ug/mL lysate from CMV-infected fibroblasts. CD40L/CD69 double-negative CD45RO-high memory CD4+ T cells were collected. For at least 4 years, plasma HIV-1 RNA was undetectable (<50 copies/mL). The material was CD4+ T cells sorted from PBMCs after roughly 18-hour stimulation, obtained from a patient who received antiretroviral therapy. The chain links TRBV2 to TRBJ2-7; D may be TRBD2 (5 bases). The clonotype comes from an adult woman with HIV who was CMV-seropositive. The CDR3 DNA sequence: TGTGCCAGCACGGTAGAGGGTATTCAGTACGTC. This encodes CASTVEGIQYV.